This entry lists 27 T cell receptor beta chains sequenced from one sample in a study of T cells in Graves' hyperthyroidism and ophthalmopathy (dated by TCRdb to about 2019). Library prep was done by multiplex PCR. Instrument on record: Illumina HiSeq 2000. Amplification of TCR beta CDR3 regions was carried out from RNA transcripts. A first-round RT-PCR of the TCR CDR3 used the HTBI primer set with the Qiagen OneStep RT-PCR kit. The raw public reads went through TCRdb reprocessing: fastp at Q25, MiXCR clone calling, in-frame beta chains kept. Every distinct CDR3 protein forms one entry, paired with its most common genes and DNA. The sample table lists a few hundred thousand distinct CDR3 sequences, 20% of them with a count of one. The ten largest clones take up about 30% of the sample. The sequenced sample consisted of blood. The receptors come from a man aged 18 to 30 with Graves' hyperthyroidism.

V usage is TRBV9 and J usage is TRBJ1-6, with TRBD1 identical over 8 bases. J gave up 6 bases and V 3 bases, and 8 bases lay outside the gene matches. The germline V gene has CDR1 SGDLS and CDR2 YYNGEE. The CDR3 has 16 amino acids. The CDR3: CASSGASGQVNSPLHF. CDR3 nucleotides: TGTGCCAGCAGCGGTGCTTCGGGACAGGTTAATTCACCCCTCCACTTT.

This clonotype was observed at least ten times. V usage is TRBV28 and J usage is TRBJ1-5; 7 positions agree with TRBD1. The V gene end was trimmed by 5 bases and the J gene end by 2 bases; junction bases not matched to a gene: 9. This CDR3 is 16 amino acids long. CDR1 and CDR2 from the germline V gene are MDHEN and SYDVKM. DNA for the CDR3: TGTGCCAGCAGTCAACAGGGGAATGGCGGCAATCAGCCCCAGCATTTT. Translating it yields CASSQQGNGGNQPQHF.

V usage is TRBV15 and J usage is TRBJ1-5, with D hard to call. The CDR3 contains 14 residues. V was cut by 0 bases and J by 4 bases, with 7 bases left in between. Germline assignment: CDR1 LNHNV and CDR2 YYDKDF (reference sequence). CDR3 bases: TGTGCCACCAGCAGAGAGGCGGGGAATCAGCCCCAGCATTTT. Its protein product is CATSREAGNQPQHF.

This clonotype was seen many times. V gene TRBV18 combines with J gene TRBJ2-2; 8 bases fit TRBD1. CDR1 is KGHSH, CDR2 LQKENI, per germline. The ends lost 7 bases at V and 9 bases at J; junction bases unmatched: 10. This CDR3 spans 14 amino acids. This CDR3 reads CASFTPDRARELFF. Written as DNA, the CDR3 is TGTGCCAGCTTCACCCCGGACAGGGCCAGGGAGCTGTTTTTT.

This clonotype was seen a few times. The chain combines TRBV28 with TRBJ1-1; the D gene is possibly TRBD1 (6 bases). The germline V and J ends were trimmed by 2 bases and 5 bases, with 12 bases remaining between them. Germline loops: CDR1 MDHEN, CDR2 SYDVKM. CDR3 length equals 14 residues. The CDR3 coding sequence is TGTGCCAGCAGTTTAGGGGGCCGCTGGACTGAAGCTTTCTTT. Translated, it gives CASSLGGRWTEAFF.

The sample holds many counts of this clonotype. The gene calls are TRBV30 and TRBJ1-1; possibly TRBD1 for D (5 bases). Germline V CDR1 and CDR2: GTSNPN, SVGIG (reference sequence). The CDR3 is 14 amino acids. Trimming removed 2 bases from V and 1 base from J, with 11 bases in between. In nucleotides, the CDR3 is TGTGCCTGGAGTCCCGAGACAGCGAACACTGAAGCTTTCTTT. This sequence encodes CAWSPETANTEAFF.

This clonotype has ten or more counts. The rearrangement uses TRBV10-3 and TRBJ2-5; TRBD2 matches 14 bases. V lost 6 bases and J lost 5; bases outside the gene matches: 5. The germline V gene has CDR1 ENHRY and CDR2 SYGVKD. This CDR3 spans 15 amino acids. This chain's CDR3 is CAIRSGLAGGETQYF. In DNA, the CDR3 is TGTGCCATCAGAAGCGGACTAGCGGGGGGCGAGACCCAGTACTTC.

This clonotype was seen repeatedly, ten times or more. A much larger clone lies one base from this, so it may be a read error. V usage is TRBV3-1 and J usage is TRBJ2-1; TRBD2 matches 7 bases. The CDR3 runs 15 residues. The junction had 17 bases not matched to a gene; V was cut back by 4 bases and J by 14 bases. Per germline, CDR1 LGHDT and CDR2 YNNKEL (reference sequence). Here the CDR3 DNA reads TGTGCCAGCAGCCCCCGGCCCGGGAGTGGGGGGGAGAAGTTCTTC. Translation gives CASSPRPGSGGEKFF.

This clonotype was picked up a small number of times. The chain links TRBV2 to TRBJ2-5, with 9 bases fitting TRBD1. Germline assignment: CDR1 SNHLY and CDR2 FYNNEI. CDR3 length: 15 amino acids. V was pared by 6 bases and J by 5 bases, with 10 bases of the junction left unmatched. The CDR3 spells CASRVTGTGQETQYF. In DNA form, the CDR3 reads TGTGCCAGCAGGGTAACCGGGACAGGGCAGGAGACCCAGTACTTC.

V usage is TRBV5-1 and J usage is TRBJ1-1; D perhaps matches TRBD1 (5 bases). Trimming pared 0 bases from V and 1 base from J, leaving 10 bases between. Germline V gives CDR1 SGHRS, CDR2 YFSETQ. This CDR3 has 15 residues. As DNA, the CDR3 is TGCGCCAGCAGCTTGGCCCGTCAGGGGAACACTGAAGCTTTCTTT. This translates into CASSLARQGNTEAFF.

This clonotype has a count of ten or more. The chain is built from TRBV6-5 and TRBJ1-1, with a weak D call TRBD1 (5 bases). The V and J ends lost 0 bases and 5 bases respectively, with 13 bases between them. CDR1 MNHEY and CDR2 SVGAGI come from the germline V gene. This CDR3 has 15 residues. CDR3 sequence: CASSYSKGFRTEAFF. The CDR3, as DNA: TGTGCCAGCAGTTACTCGAAGGGGTTTAGGACTGAAGCTTTCTTT.

Many counts were recorded for this clonotype. Written as DNA, the CDR3 is TGTGCCAGCACCCCCTCTGGAAACACCATATATTTT. Protein sequence: CASTPSGNTIYF. This chain joins TRBV27 and TRBJ1-3; D is uncertain. V lost 7 bases, J lost 0 bases, and 4 bases lay in between. Germline CDR1 reads MNHEY; CDR2 reads SMNVEV (reference sequence). This CDR3 region has 12 residues.

This clonotype was observed at least ten times. The chain's CDR3 is CASSFVGRLDTGELFF. CDR3 coding DNA: TGTGCCAGCAGCTTCGTAGGCCGATTGGACACCGGGGAGCTGTTTTTT. The chain links TRBV7-8 to TRBJ2-2; D is ambiguous. Germline V gene sequence: CDR1 SGHVS, CDR2 FQNEAQ. This CDR3 is built from 16 residues. V was pared by 3 bases and J by 3 bases, with 14 bases between.

This clonotype was picked up a small number of times. This CDR3 reads CASTKQGGGTEAFF. The CDR3 nucleotides are TGTGCCAGCACGAAACAGGGCGGAGGAACTGAAGCTTTCTTT. The V call is TRBV6-1, the J call TRBJ1-1; D perhaps matches TRBD1 (6 bases). V was cut by 7 bases and J by 5 bases, with 17 bases left in between. The CDR3 runs to 14 residues. CDR1 is MNHNS and CDR2 is SASEGT in the germline V gene.

This clonotype was seen only a few times. The chain couples TRBV20-1 to TRBJ1-1, with 8 bases matching TRBD1. Germline CDR1 is DFQATT and CDR2 is SNEGSKA (reference sequence). Trimming removed 2 bases from V and 8 bases from J; junction bases left unmatched: 13. This CDR3 is built from 15 residues. In DNA, the CDR3 is TGCAGTGCTAGAAAACATGGACAGGGAAACTTCGAAGCTTTCTTT. Its translation is CSARKHGQGNFEAFF.

Of note for this clonotype: Its ends do not fully match the called genes, so a read error is possible. Written as DNA, the CDR3 is TGTGCCTGCAGCTTAGGCCGGGGGACCGGAAACACCATATATTTT. Translating it yields CACSLGRGTGNTIYF. The chain is built from TRBV13 and TRBJ1-3, with D possibly matching TRBD1 (5 bases). The CDR3 is 15 amino acids. The germline gives CDR1 PRHDT, CDR2 FYEKMQ (reference sequence). Full variable domain (rest looked up from reference TRBV13 and TRBJ1-3): AAGVIQSPRHLIKEKRETATLKCYPIPRHDTVYWYQQGPGQDPQFLISFYEKMQSDKGSIPDRFSAQQFSDYHSELNMSSLELGDSALYFCACSLGRGTGNTIYFGEGSWLTVV.

This clonotype was counted many times. The chain is built from TRBV2 and TRBJ2-5, with 8 bases lining up with TRBD1. J was trimmed by 1 base and V by 1 base; bases with no gene match: 2. The CDR3 sequence is 15 residues long. Germline values: CDR1 SNHLY, CDR2 FYNNEI. CDR3 coding DNA: TGTGCCAGCAGTGAAGGGGGGACAGGCCAAGAGACCCAGTACTTC. This translates into CASSEGGTGQETQYF.

The J gene is TRBJ1-1, the V gene TRBV11-3, with a possible D match to TRBD1 (5 bases). The CDR3 is 14 amino acids. Trimming took 5 bases from V and 4 from J, leaving 14 bases between them. From germline, CDR1 is SGHNT and CDR2 YENEEA. The CDR3 is CASSLRSGGTEAFF. The CDR3, as DNA: TGTGCCAGCAGCCTGCGGTCGGGGGGCACTGAAGCTTTCTTT.

Many counts were recorded for this clonotype. The DNA of the CDR3 is TGTGCCAGCAGTTTTGGGCCTACTAACACTGAAGCTTTCTTT. Amino acid sequence: CASSFGPTNTEAFF. The chain is built from TRBV12-3 or TRBV12-4 and TRBJ1-1, with unresolved D. The CDR3 has 14 amino acids. The germline V and J ends were trimmed by 3 bases and 2 bases, with 10 bases remaining between them.

In its sample, this clonotype was seen once. Sequence at one end of the junction differs from germline and may be a read error. This chain joins TRBV12-3 or TRBV12-4 and TRBJ2-7; D is perhaps TRBD1 (5 bases). CDR3 length: 14 amino acids. The CDR3 is CASSQQVEVNDQYF. CDR3 nucleotides: TGTGCCAGCAGCCAACAGGTAGAAGTGAACGATCAGTACTTC.

This clonotype was seen a few times. This rearrangement joins TRBV6-1 to TRBJ1-3; D may be TRBD1 (6 bases). V was trimmed by 5 bases and J by 5 bases, leaving 16 bases between them. CDR3 size: 15 residues. Germline V gives CDR1 MNHNS, CDR2 SASEGT. CDR3 protein: CASSRTYRERNTIYF. DNA of the CDR3: TGTGCCAGCAGTAGGACCTACAGGGAGAGAAACACCATATATTTT.

Ten or more counts support this clonotype. V usage is TRBV15 and J usage is TRBJ1-2, with no clear D. CDR1 is LNHNV and CDR2 is YYDKDF in the germline V gene (reference sequence). Trimming pared 3 bases from V and 4 bases from J, leaving 12 bases between. The CDR3 extends over 14 amino acids. The chain's CDR3 is CATSRVLESYGYTF. The CDR3 bases are TGTGCCACCAGCAGGGTATTGGAGTCCTATGGCTACACCTTC. Full variable domain (rest looked up from reference TRBV15 and TRBJ1-2): DAMVIQNPRYQVTQFGKPVTLSCSQTLNHNVMYWYQQKSSQAPKLLFHYYDKDFNNEADTPDNFQSRRPNTSFCFLDIRSPGLGDTAMYLCATSRVLESYGYTFGSGTRLTVV.

This clonotype was found a few times. This may come from a read error, since a much larger clone is one base off. Because the CDR3 is missing its conserved closing phenylalanine or tryptophan, this is likely a read error. The chain combines TRBV2 with TRBJ1-1; D unclear. Trimming cost V 5 bases and J 5 bases, with 12 bases left between them. Per germline, CDR1 SNHLY and CDR2 FYNNEI. The CDR3 extends over 13 amino acids. CDR3: CASSLSARTEAFL. The CDR3, as DNA: TGTGCCAGCAGTCTTTCTGCGAGAACTGAAGCTTTCTTG.

The V gene is TRBV29-1, the J gene TRBJ1-2, with D unresolved. V lost 5 bases, J lost 2 bases, and 6 bases lay in between. The CDR3 is 11 residues long. CDR1 and CDR2 from the germline V gene are SQVTM and ANQGSEA. The CDR3 DNA reads as TGCAGCGTTCGACCGAACTATGGCTACACCTTC. This gives the protein CSVRPNYGYTF.

This clonotype was seen a handful of times. The chain combines TRBV4-1 with TRBJ2-7; D not certain. This CDR3 has 12 residues. Trimming shortened V by 3 bases and J by 7 bases, and 10 bases separated the two germline ends. Germline V gene sequence: CDR1 MGHRA, CDR2 YSYEKL. The DNA for the CDR3 is TGCGCCAGCAGCCATCCCCGAGCAGAGCAGTACTTC. This gives the protein CASSHPRAEQYF.

This clonotype was detected only a few times. A much larger clonotype is one base distant, so this may be a read error. Lacking the conserved final phenylalanine or tryptophan, this CDR3 likely reflects a read error. The V gene is TRBV12-3 or TRBV12-4, the J gene TRBJ1-5; D gene unclear. Between the trimmed V and J ends, which lost 5 bases and 2 bases, there was a span of 13 bases. This CDR3 comprises 15 residues. The CDR3 is CASSQRHAGNQPQHV. The DNA of the CDR3 is TGTGCCAGCAGTCAGAGGCATGCTGGCAATCAGCCCCAGCATGTT.

The chain recombines TRBV4-1 with TRBJ1-5; possibly TRBD1 for D (5 bases). The CDR3 has 20 amino acids. Between the trimmed V and J ends, which lost 0 bases and 0 bases, there was a span of 21 bases. CDR1 and CDR2 (germline): MGHRA, YSYEKL. The CDR3 nucleotides read TGCGCCAGCAGCCAAGATCGGGGGACGCCCGATTCCTATAGCAATCAGCCCCAGCATTTT. Translated: CASSQDRGTPDSYSNQPQHF.